This TCR beta chain was sequenced during a study of blood T cells in healthy people across ages. In regard to this clonotype: This may arise from a read error, as a much more abundant clone is one base away.

Primed by a sample-barcoded 5' primer and a J-beta primer mix, a second PCR proceeded for about 6 to 11 cycles. Via MiXCR, TCRdb re-called the 5' RACE reads, giving one row per CDR3 protein. The sample carries roughly 640,000 distinct CDR3 sequences, less than 35% recorded once. Material for sequencing was blood. This receptor was taken from a woman aged 80 or over in good health.

The CDR3 loop reads CASSLVTGSAAKDIQYF. CDR3 DNA sequence: TGCGCCAGCAGCTTGGTGACAGGGAGTGCGGCCAAAGACATTCAGTACTTC. The chain is built from TRBV5-1 and TRBJ2-4, with 7 bases lining up with TRBD1. CDR3 length: 17 residues. Germline CDR1 reads SGHRS; CDR2 reads YFSETQ.